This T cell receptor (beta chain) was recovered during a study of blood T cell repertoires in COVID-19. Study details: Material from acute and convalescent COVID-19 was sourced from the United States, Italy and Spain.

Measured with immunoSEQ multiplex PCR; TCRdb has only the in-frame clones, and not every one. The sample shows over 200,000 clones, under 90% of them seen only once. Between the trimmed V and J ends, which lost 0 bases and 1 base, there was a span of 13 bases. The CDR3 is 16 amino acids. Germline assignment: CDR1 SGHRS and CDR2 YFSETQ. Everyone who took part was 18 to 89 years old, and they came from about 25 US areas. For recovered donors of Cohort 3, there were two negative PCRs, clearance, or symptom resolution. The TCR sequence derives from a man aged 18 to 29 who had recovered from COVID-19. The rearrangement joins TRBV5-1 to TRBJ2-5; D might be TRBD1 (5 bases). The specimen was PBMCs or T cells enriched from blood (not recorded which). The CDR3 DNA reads TGCGCCAGCAGCTTGGGCTCTTTGGGGCTCCAAGAGACCCAGTACTTC. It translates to CASSLGSLGLQETQYF.